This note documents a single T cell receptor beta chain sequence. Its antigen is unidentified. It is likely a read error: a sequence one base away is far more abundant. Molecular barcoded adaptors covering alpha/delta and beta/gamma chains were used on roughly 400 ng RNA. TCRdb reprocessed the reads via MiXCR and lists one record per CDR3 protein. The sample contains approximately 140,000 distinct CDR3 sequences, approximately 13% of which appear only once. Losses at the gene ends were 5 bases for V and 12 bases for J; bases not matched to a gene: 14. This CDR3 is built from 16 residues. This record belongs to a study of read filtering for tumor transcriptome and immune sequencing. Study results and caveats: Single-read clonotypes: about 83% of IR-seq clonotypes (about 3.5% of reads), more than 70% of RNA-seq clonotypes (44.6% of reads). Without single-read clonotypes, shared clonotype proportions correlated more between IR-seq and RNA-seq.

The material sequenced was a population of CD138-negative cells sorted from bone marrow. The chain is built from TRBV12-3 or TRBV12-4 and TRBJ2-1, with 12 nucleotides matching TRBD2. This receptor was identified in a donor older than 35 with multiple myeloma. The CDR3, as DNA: TGTGCCAGCAGTCCTGGGACTAGCGGGCTCCTACAGGGGCAGTTCTTC. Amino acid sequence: CASSPGTSGLLQGQFF.